The T cell receptor beta chain under discussion was sequenced for a study of human T cells and chemical hapten exposure. This clonotype was found a few times. Unmatched junction bases numbered 8, after V lost 3 bases and J lost 6 bases. This CDR3 contains 15 residues. The germline CDR1 and CDR2 sequences are SGDLS and YYNGEE. The time point here: pre-sensitization, week 0. Treatment here: therapeutic diphenylcyclopropenone sensitization with weekly scalp DPC. The authors' total RNA extraction used unfractionated whole blood. TCRdb re-called the RACE reads through MiXCR, storing one row per CDR3 protein. The table includes about 290,000 distinct CDR3 sequences, approximately 7.5% detected once.

The sample was whole blood, taken in connection with sensitization to the hapten diphenylcyclopropenone (DPC). This sequence originates from a man between 18 and 29 years old with alopecia areata. Some clones in this sample may be carry-over from other donors' samples. The V gene is TRBV9, the J gene TRBJ2-1; TRBD1 aligns across 8 bases. The CDR3 region has the DNA TGTGCCAGCAGCGCACAGGGGGTCTCCGGCAATGAGCAGTTCTTC. Amino acid sequence: CASSAQGVSGNEQFF. Supplemented by reference TRBV9 and TRBJ2-1, the full variable domain reads DSGVTQTPKHLITATGQRVTLRCSPRSGDLSVYWYQQSLDQGLQFLIQYYNGEERAKGNILERFSAQQFPDLHSELNLSSLELGDSALYFCASSAQGVSGNEQFFGPGTRLTVL.